These 21 T cell receptor beta chains came from one sample sequenced in a study of response to subunit inactivated influenza vaccine. From the RT-PCR reads, TCRdb called clonotypes with MiXCR, one entry per CDR3 protein. The sample records hundreds of thousands of distinct CDR3 sequences, 15% to 18% being singletons. The sequences come from PBMCs from blood, collected approximately 12 days after vaccination. Receptors originate from a man aged 50 to 60 who received an inactivated influenza vaccine.

This clonotype was counted only a few times. The V and J genes are TRBV2 and TRBJ2-7; D possibly matches TRBD1 or TRBD2 (5 bases each). The CDR3 covers 12 residues. Per germline, CDR1 SNHLY and CDR2 FYNNEI. Trimming stripped 8 bases from V and 7 bases from J, with 15 bases between. CDR3 sequence reads: CASLQEADEQYF. CDR3 DNA: TGTGCCAGCCTACAGGAGGCTGATGAGCAGTACTTC.

The chain couples TRBV5-1 to TRBJ1-1, with a tentative D call TRBD1 (6 bases). The germline V and J ends were trimmed by 9 bases and 1 base, with 16 bases remaining between them. CDR1 and CDR2 (germline): SGHRS, YFSETQ. This CDR3 has 14 amino acids. Here the CDR3 reads CATTVGGQNTEAFF. The CDR3 nucleotides read TGCGCCACCACTGTTGGGGGACAGAACACTGAAGCTTTCTTT.

The chain recombines TRBV28 with TRBJ2-5; no clear D gene. CDR1 is MDHEN, CDR2 SYDVKM, per germline. There are 13 residues in the CDR3. Trimming cost V 3 bases and J 5 bases, with 10 bases left between them. CDR3 in amino acids: CASSLGSLETQYF. The CDR3 region has the DNA TGTGCCAGCAGTTTGGGGTCTTTGGAGACCCAGTACTTC.

In its sample, this clonotype was seen a few times. The CDR3 DNA reads TGTGCCAGCAGTGCCCGACTAGCGGGCGGGGAGCTGTTTTTT. It specifies CASSARLAGGELFF. This chain joins TRBV6-2 or TRBV6-3 and TRBJ2-2; 10 bases line up with TRBD2. Germline lookup yields CDR1 MNHEY and CDR2 SVGEGT. J gave up 7 bases and V 5 bases, and 4 bases lay outside the gene matches. CDR3 size: 14 residues.

This clonotype has more than one count but fewer than ten. V and J are TRBV15 and TRBJ1-1; D is uncertain. The germline gives CDR1 LNHNV, CDR2 YYDKDF (reference sequence). The CDR3 consists of 14 residues. Deletions cut 3 bases from V and 4 bases from J, with 12 bases between. The CDR3 DNA reads as TGTGCCACCAGCAGGGCGAGTGACGGCACTGAAGCTTTCTTT. Amino acid sequence: CATSRASDGTEAFF.

This clonotype has more than one count but fewer than ten. The rearrangement links TRBV28 to TRBJ2-6; D is undetermined. The CDR3 is 12 amino acids. Trimming removed 7 bases at V and 4 bases at J, with 5 bases between. Looked up from germline, CDR1 is MDHEN and CDR2 is SYDVKM. The CDR3 bases are TGTGCCAGCAACACAGGGGCCAACGTCCTGACTTTC. Protein product: CASNTGANVLTF.

This clonotype was seen many times. This chain links TRBV20-1 with TRBJ2-1; 11 positions agree with TRBD2. This CDR3 is 15 amino acids long. J lost 4 bases, V lost 4 bases, and 6 bases had no gene match. The V gene's germline CDR1 is DFQATT and CDR2 SNEGSKA (reference sequence). CDR3 coding DNA: TGCAGTGCTAAAACTAGCGGGAGTTGGTACAATGAGCAGTTCTTC. Translated, it gives CSAKTSGSWYNEQFF.

The rearrangement uses TRBV28 and TRBJ2-1; 10 bases match TRBD2. CDR1 and CDR2 (germline): MDHEN, SYDVKM. The CDR3 length is 14 residues. Trimming at V came to 8 bases and at J to 3 bases, leaving 4 bases not matched to a gene. The CDR3 coding sequence is TGTGCCAGCCGTCCTAGCGGGGGCTACAATGAGCAGTTCTTC. It codes for CASRPSGGYNEQFF. Full variable domain (rest looked up from reference TRBV28 and TRBJ2-1): DVKVTQSSRYLVKRTGEKVFLECVQDMDHENMFWYRQDPGLGLRLIYFSYDVKMKEKGDIPEGYSVSREKKERFSLILESASTNQTSMYLCASRPSGGYNEQFFGPGTRLTVL.

The table lists this clonotype with a few counts. The chain links TRBV7-2 to TRBJ2-3; perhaps TRBD1 as D (6 bases). Trimming stripped 4 bases from V and 2 bases from J, with 19 bases between. The germline CDR1 and CDR2 sequences are SGHTA and FQGNSA. This CDR3 is 17 amino acids long. CDR3 sequence reads: CASSSSRGGLTTDTQYF. The CDR3 coding sequence is TGTGCCAGCAGCTCCTCCAGGGGCGGTTTGACCACAGATACGCAGTATTTT.

The V call is TRBV10-1, the J call TRBJ2-1; D possibly corresponds to TRBD2 (6 bases). The CDR3 extends over 15 amino acids. Trimming stripped 0 bases from V and 2 bases from J, with 8 bases between. The germline gives CDR1 WNHNN, CDR2 SYGVQD (reference sequence). CDR3 coding DNA: TGCGCCAGCAGTGAGTCCGCGGGGACCTACAATGAGCAGTTCTTC. Amino acid sequence: CASSESAGTYNEQFF.

The chain joins TRBV20-1 to TRBJ2-2; no reliable D call. V was trimmed by 5 bases and J by 0 bases, leaving 13 bases between them. The length of the CDR3 is 15 residues. Germline V gives CDR1 DFQATT, CDR2 SNEGSKA (reference sequence). The CDR3 DNA is TGCAGTGCTGGCCAGCCTCCCGCGAACACCGGGGAGCTGTTTTTT. It yields the protein CSAGQPPANTGELFF.

The chain carries TRBV6-1 and TRBJ2-5; D assignment may be TRBD1 or TRBD2 (6 bases each). V lost 6 bases and J lost 4, with 18 bases in between. From germline, CDR1 is MNHNS and CDR2 SASEGT. The CDR3 has 15 amino acids. CDR3 region: CASSRRSWGAETQYF. Written as DNA, the CDR3 is TGTGCCAGCAGCCGCCGGTCATGGGGGGCAGAGACCCAGTACTTC.

Of note for this clonotype: One end of the junction fails to match germline, which may point to a read error. This sequence joins TRBV7-2 and TRBJ2-1; D tentatively reads TRBD1 or TRBD2 (5 bases each). CDR1 and CDR2 (germline): SGHTA, FQGNSA. The CDR3 has 14 amino acids. The CDR3 DNA reads as TGTGCCAGCAGCTACGGGACGGGTTACATTGAGCAGTTCTTC. This codes for CASSYGTGYIEQFF.

Notes on this clonotype: At one boundary the junction diverges from the germline segment, which might be a read error. The chain uses TRBV10-3 and TRBJ2-5; D uncertain. In germline, CDR1 is ENHRY, CDR2 SYGVKD. This CDR3 has 13 amino acids. The CDR3 DNA is TGTGCCATCAGTGTCAAAGGGAAAGAGACCCAGGACTTC. This gives the protein CAISVKGKETQDF.

With respect to this clonotype: At one end, the junction sequence differs from germline, possibly due to a read error. The chain combines TRBV7-3 with TRBJ2-1; 12 bases line up with TRBD1. The CDR3 loop spans 15 amino acids. CDR1 and CDR2 (germline): SGHTA, FQGTGA. The CDR3 spells CASSLSGTGGNVQFF. The CDR3 nucleotides are TGTGCCAGCAGTCTATCCGGGACAGGGGGCAATGTGCAGTTCTTC.

In this sample, this clonotype turned up a few times. The chain uses TRBV19 and TRBJ2-5; 9 bases are shared with TRBD1. The CDR3 is 16 amino acids. Germline loops: CDR1 LNHDA, CDR2 SQIVND (reference sequence). The junction had 11 bases not matched to a gene; V was cut back by 3 bases and J by 6 bases. CDR3 DNA sequence: TGTGCCAGTAGTATCCAACCGGGACAGGGAGTAAAGACCCAGTACTTC. Translating gives CASSIQPGQGVKTQYF.

The chain links TRBV9 to TRBJ1-1, with TRBD1 as a possible D gene (5 bases). The germline V and J ends were trimmed by 2 bases and 3 bases, with 11 bases remaining between them. Germline V lookup: CDR1 SGDLS, CDR2 YYNGEE. This CDR3 comprises 14 residues. The CDR3: CASSVDSLDTEAFF. The CDR3 DNA reads TGTGCCAGCAGCGTCGACAGTCTGGACACTGAAGCTTTCTTT.

V and J are TRBV6-2 or TRBV6-3 and TRBJ1-2, with D unresolved. Trimming left V 4 bases short and J 0 bases short, with 12 bases between. Germline CDR1 and CDR2: MNHEY and SVGEGT. The CDR3 has 15 amino acids. This CDR3 reads CASSSGPRPNYGYTF. CDR3 in DNA: TGTGCCAGCAGTTCAGGACCGAGACCTAACTATGGCTACACCTTC.

This clonotype was recorded at least ten times. The chain joins TRBV20-1 to TRBJ1-1; D may be TRBD1 (6 bases). The CDR3 runs to 13 residues. V dropped 3 bases and J dropped 1 base, with 9 bases sitting between them. CDR1 and CDR2 from the germline V gene are DFQATT and SNEGSKA (reference sequence). In nucleotides, the CDR3 is TGCAGTGCTAGCCCCAGGGGGAACACTGAAGCTTTCTTT. It is translated as CSASPRGNTEAFF.

This clonotype was observed a handful of times. The chain has TRBV6-1 and TRBJ2-5; 8 bases map to TRBD1. V was pared by 6 bases and J by 5 bases, with 14 bases of the junction left unmatched. The CDR3 spans 16 residues. CDR1 and CDR2 (germline): MNHNS, SASEGT. The CDR3 loop reads CASSSLTGALLETQYF. In nucleotides, the CDR3 is TGTGCCAGCAGCTCCCTGACAGGGGCCCTTTTGGAGACCCAGTACTTC.

This clonotype was counted between two and nine times. The chain links TRBV18 to TRBJ1-1; D is perhaps TRBD1 (5 bases). Trimming took off 3 bases at V and 4 bases at J, with 12 bases between the two ends. The CDR3 covers 14 residues. Per germline, CDR1 KGHSH and CDR2 LQKENI. The CDR3 loop reads CASSPQGGVTEAFF. In DNA, the CDR3 is TGTGCCAGCTCACCCCAGGGCGGTGTCACTGAAGCTTTCTTT.